This entry lists 30 T cell receptor beta chains sequenced from one sample in a study of blood T cell repertoires in COVID-19. The data were produced by immunoSEQ multiplex PCR, yet TCRdb's version contains in-frame clones alone and is incomplete. The table includes about 92,000 clones, 80% detected once. The sequencing sample was made of peripheral blood. Every receptor here comes from a man in his fifties who had recovered from COVID-19.

The count of this clone is one. The CDR3 spells CASSQTGGVWTF. The DNA of the CDR3 is TGTGCCAGCAGCCAAACAGGGGGCGTTTGGACCTTC. V gene TRBV3-1 (or the pseudogene TRBV3-2) combines with J gene TRBJ1-2, with 9 nucleotides matching TRBD1. The CDR3 extends over 12 amino acids. Trimming removed 2 bases from V and 14 bases from J; junction bases left unmatched: 6. Per germline, CDR1 LGHDT and CDR2 YNNKEL (reference sequence).

The rearrangement uses TRBV5-5 and TRBJ2-3, with TRBD1 as a possible D gene (7 bases). Trimming stripped 0 bases from V and 6 bases from J, with 14 bases between. This CDR3 region has 15 residues. Germline CDR1 is SGHKS and CDR2 is YYEKEE (reference sequence). CDR3 sequence reads: CASSLVGGGRDTQYF. CDR3 nucleotide sequence: TGTGCCAGCAGCTTGGTTGGAGGGGGCCGGGATACGCAGTATTTT. Looking up the rest from reference TRBV5-5 and TRBJ2-3 gives the full variable domain: DAGVTQSPTHLIKTRGQQVTLRCSPISGHKSVSWYQQVLGQGPQFIFQYYEKEERGRGNFPDRFSARQFPNYSSELNVNALLLGDSALYLCASSLVGGGRDTQYFGPGTRLTVL.

The V gene is TRBV7-2, the J gene TRBJ1-5; 8 bases align to TRBD1. The germline V gene has CDR1 SGHTA and CDR2 FQGNSA. This CDR3 comprises 15 residues. J lost 6 bases, V lost 5 bases, and 9 bases had no gene match. This chain's CDR3 is CASSPFGQGGQPQHF. CDR3 coding DNA: TGTGCCAGCAGCCCGTTCGGACAGGGCGGTCAGCCCCAGCATTTT.

The V call is TRBV2, the J call TRBJ1-2, with TRBD1 matching over 8 bases. Trimming removed 4 bases from V and 8 bases from J; junction bases left unmatched: 9. There are 14 residues in the CDR3. Germline V gene data show CDR1 as SNHLY and CDR2 as FYNNEI. CDR3 region: CASSVDRDAIGYTF. The CDR3 bases are TGTGCCAGCAGTGTGGACAGGGACGCCATCGGCTACACCTTC. The full variable domain, rest sourced from reference TRBV2 and TRBJ1-2, is EPEVTQTPSHQVTQMGQEVILRCVPISNHLYFYWYRQILGQKVEFLVSFYNNEISEKSEIFDDQFSVERPDGSNFTLKIRSTKLEDSAMYFCASSVDRDAIGYTFGSGTRLTVV.

Concerning this clone: Other DNA sequences in this sample translate to the same CDR3. This chain joins TRBV6-5 and TRBJ2-2, with no clear D. Per germline, CDR1 MNHEY and CDR2 SVGAGI. Trimming left V 8 bases short and J 6 bases short, with 13 bases between. The CDR3 spans 13 residues. The CDR3 spells CASPSWFSGELFF. DNA of the CDR3: TGTGCCAGCCCGAGTTGGTTCTCCGGGGAGCTGTTTTTT.

A few counts support this clone. The genes are TRBV20-1 and TRBJ1-5, with 10 positions matching TRBD1. Germline trimming cut 3 bases from V and 6 bases from J; bases unmatched to any gene: 11. Germline loops: CDR1 DFQATT, CDR2 SNEGSKA (reference sequence). The CDR3 totals 16 residues. CDR3 protein: CSASSPGQGYVQPQHF. The CDR3 coding sequence is TGCAGTGCTAGTTCCCCGGGACAGGGGTACGTTCAGCCCCAGCATTTT.

The chain carries TRBV27 and TRBJ1-2; 9 bases align to TRBD1. The CDR3 totals 15 residues. CDR1 and CDR2 (germline): MNHEY, SMNVEV (reference sequence). The V gene end was trimmed by 4 bases and the J gene end by 8 bases; junction bases not matched to a gene: 11. CDR3 coding DNA: TGTGCCAGCAGTTCCGCCTTACAGGGGGCAAGGGGCTACACCTTC. Protein: CASSSALQGARGYTF.

This chain joins TRBV3-1 (or the pseudogene TRBV3-2) and TRBJ2-6, with 12 nucleotides matching TRBD1. This CDR3 spans 17 amino acids. CDR1 is LGHDT and CDR2 is YNNKEL in the germline V gene (reference sequence). V lost 4 bases to trimming and J lost 1 base; unmatched junction nucleotides: 2. The CDR3 reads CASSPGQGASGANVLTF. The DNA of the CDR3 is TGTGCCAGCAGCCCGGGACAGGGGGCGTCTGGGGCCAACGTCCTGACTTTC.

This chain links TRBV20-1 with TRBJ2-7; D gene ambiguous. There are 11 residues in the CDR3. V was cut by 6 bases and J by 2 bases, with 8 bases left in between. Germline loops: CDR1 DFQATT, CDR2 SNEGSKA (reference sequence). Here the CDR3 DNA reads TGCAGTGCGGTAGCAACCTACGAGCAGTACTTC. Its protein is CSAVATYEQYF.

The CDR3 is CSVRPGTSGTEAFF. In DNA form, the CDR3 reads TGCAGCGTTAGACCAGGGACTTCAGGCACTGAAGCTTTCTTT. The gene calls are TRBV29-1 and TRBJ1-1; possible D gene TRBD1, 5 bases. V shed 5 bases and J shed 4 bases, with 17 bases lying between them. Germline loops: CDR1 SQVTM, CDR2 ANQGSEA. The CDR3 has 14 amino acids. The full variable domain, rest sourced from reference TRBV29-1 and TRBJ1-1, is SAVISQKPSRDICQRGTSLTIQCQVDSQVTMMFWYRQQPGQSLTLIATANQGSEATYESGFVIDKFPISRPNLTFSTLTVSNMSPEDSSIYLCSVRPGTSGTEAFFGQGTRLTVV.

The rearrangement joins TRBV11-1 to TRBJ1-1; 10 bases match TRBD1. This CDR3 has 15 amino acids. The V segment lost 4 bases and the J segment 3 bases; nucleotides outside the gene matches: 5. Per germline, CDR1 SGHAT and CDR2 FQDESV (reference sequence). The CDR3 DNA is TGTGCCAGCAGCTCCCGACAGGGGGCAGACACTGAAGCTTTCTTT. Residues: CASSSRQGADTEAFF.

V usage is TRBV10-2 and J usage is TRBJ2-3, with 8 bases lining up with TRBD2. The germline CDR1 and CDR2 sequences are WSHSY and SAAADI. The V segment lost 3 bases and the J segment 6 bases; nucleotides outside the gene matches: 8. The CDR3 has 15 residues. In nucleotides, the CDR3 is TGCGCCAGCAGTGACCGGACCCCGGGAGGGGATACGCAGTATTTT. This codes for CASSDRTPGGDTQYF.

This clone was detected only once. V is TRBV19 and J is TRBJ2-7; a weak D match, TRBD2 (5 bases). The CDR3 is 15 amino acids. CDR1 and CDR2 from the germline V gene are LNHDA and SQIVND (reference sequence). CDR3 residues: CAPSPGVRLAYEQYF. The CDR3 region has the DNA TGTGCACCTAGCCCCGGTGTCAGGCTCGCCTACGAGCAGTACTTC.

The V call is TRBV3-1 (or the pseudogene TRBV3-2), the J call TRBJ2-3; 11 bases map to TRBD2. Germline V gene lookup returns CDR1 LGHDT and CDR2 YNNKEL (reference sequence). After removal of 3 bases from V and 2 bases from J, the junction contained 13 bases not matched to a gene. There are 19 residues in the CDR3. The CDR3 sequence is CASSHFRGPLAGDTDTQYF. The CDR3 DNA follows: TGTGCCAGCAGCCACTTCAGGGGGCCACTAGCGGGGGACACAGATACGCAGTATTTT.

The chain links TRBV7-6 to TRBJ2-5; D not resolved. The germline CDR1 and CDR2 sequences are SGHVS and FNYEAQ. V lost 5 bases, J lost 5 bases, and 6 bases lay in between. This CDR3 comprises 11 residues. CDR3: CASSNGETQYF. The DNA for the CDR3 is TGTGCCAGCAGCAACGGGGAGACCCAGTACTTC.

This CDR3 reads CASGTLGGNEQFF. CDR3 coding DNA: TGTGCCAGCGGGACCCTGGGGGGAAATGAGCAGTTCTTC. The chain is built from TRBV7-2 and TRBJ2-1; tentative D call: TRBD2 (6 bases). The germline V gene encodes CDR1 SGHTA and CDR2 FQGNSA. V was pared by 8 bases and J by 7 bases, with 15 bases between. The CDR3 is made up of 13 amino acids.

The chain has TRBV19 and TRBJ2-1; 9 nucleotides line up with TRBD1. CDR1 and CDR2 (germline): LNHDA, SQIVND (reference sequence). This CDR3 has 16 amino acids. J was trimmed by 3 bases and V by 4 bases; bases with no gene match: 7. The CDR3 reads CASSKTGGAFYNEQFF. DNA of the CDR3: TGTGCCAGTAGTAAAACAGGGGGCGCTTTCTACAATGAGCAGTTCTTC.

The genes are TRBV21-1 and TRBJ2-4; TRBD2, the table's D call, lacks a check against the DNA. TRBV21-1 is recorded as a pseudogene. The CDR3 spans 19 residues. CDR3 sequence: CASSPHPAGASLAKNIQYF. The CDR3, as DNA: TGTGCCAGCAGCCCCCACCCAGCGGGAGCTTCCTTAGCCAAAAACATTCAGTACTTC.

V is TRBV7-2 and J is TRBJ2-7, with TRBD2 identical over 12 bases. The V gene's germline CDR1 is SGHTA and CDR2 FQGNSA. The CDR3 loop spans 15 amino acids. The J segment lost 4 bases and the V segment lost 4 bases, leaving 5 bases of the junction unmatched. CDR3 amino acids: CASSWGGTSGYEQYF. The DNA for the CDR3 is TGTGCCAGCAGCTGGGGAGGGACTAGCGGGTACGAGCAGTACTTC.

The genes are TRBV11-2 and TRBJ2-3, with TRBD2 as a possible D gene (5 bases). Germline V lookup: CDR1 SGHAT, CDR2 FQNNGV. The CDR3 covers 17 residues. The V gene lost 4 bases and the J gene lost 1 base, with 18 bases spanning the gap. CDR3 protein: CASSSVLASGGTDTQYF. The DNA for the CDR3 is TGTGCCAGCAGCTCGGTGTTAGCGTCTGGGGGCACAGATACGCAGTATTTT.

V usage is TRBV28 and J usage is TRBJ1-2, with D possibly being TRBD1 (5 bases). The CDR3 is made up of 14 amino acids. The germline V gene has CDR1 MDHEN and CDR2 SYDVKM. Trimming shortened V by 4 bases and J by 4 bases, and 13 bases separated the two germline ends. The CDR3 here is CASSSDSSGYGYTF. The CDR3 bases are TGTGCCAGCAGTTCCGACAGTTCAGGCTATGGCTACACCTTC.

This clone was observed once. The CDR3 nucleotides are TGTGCCAGCAGCGCGGGGGTAGCGGGAGTCAGGACAGATACGCAGTATTTT. This gives the protein CASSAGVAGVRTDTQYF. The chain carries TRBV9 and TRBJ2-3, with 9 bases fitting TRBD2. The germline CDR1 and CDR2 sequences are SGDLS and YYNGEE. The CDR3 consists of 17 residues. The V segment lost 3 bases and the J segment 3 bases; nucleotides outside the gene matches: 11.

The chain uses TRBV3-1 (or the pseudogene TRBV3-2) and TRBJ2-1; perhaps TRBD2 as D (5 bases). Trimming took off 5 bases at V and 3 bases at J, with 8 bases between the two ends. CDR1 and CDR2 from the germline V gene are LGHDT and YNNKEL (reference sequence). The CDR3 loop spans 13 amino acids. The CDR3: CASSEDFYNEQFF. CDR3 nucleotide sequence: TGTGCCAGCAGCGAGGACTTCTACAATGAGCAGTTCTTC.

The CDR3 nucleotides are TGTGCCAGCAGTAGCGGGGGGGACACAGATACGCAGTATTTT. Its translation: CASSSGGDTDTQYF. The chain employs TRBV6-4 and TRBJ2-3; the match to TRBD2 covers 10 bases. CDR1 and CDR2 (germline): MRHNA, SNTAGT. Trimming removed 5 bases from V and 2 bases from J; junction bases left unmatched: 1. The CDR3 is made up of 14 amino acids.

With respect to this clone: One end of the junction does not line up with germline, which may come from a read error. The V and J genes are TRBV5-1 and TRBJ1-1; 9 nucleotides agree with TRBD1. Per germline, CDR1 SGHRS and CDR2 YFSETQ. CDR3 length: 16 amino acids. The CDR3 here is CASTLGTGKMNTEAFF. CDR3 sequence (DNA): TGCGCCAGCACCTTGGGGACAGGGAAGATGAACACTGAAGCTTTCTTT.

V usage is TRBV6-5 and J usage is TRBJ1-1, with D hard to call. Germline V lookup: CDR1 MNHEY, CDR2 SVGAGI. CDR3 length equals 15 residues. The ends were cut back, 6 bases at V and 0 bases at J, with 14 bases in the middle. CDR3 nucleotides: TGTGCCAGCAGGCCTGCGGGGATACTGAACACTGAAGCTTTCTTT. Translated: CASRPAGILNTEAFF.

The chain is built from TRBV5-1 and TRBJ1-4; D not resolved. The germline V gene encodes CDR1 SGHRS and CDR2 YFSETQ. V lost 0 bases, J lost 5 bases, and 8 bases lay in between. The CDR3 contains 14 residues. The CDR3 sequence: CASSLAPRNEKLFF. The DNA for the CDR3 is TGCGCCAGCAGCTTGGCGCCGAGAAATGAAAAACTGTTTTTT.

This chain uses TRBV2 with TRBJ1-5; 7 bases align to TRBD1. The germline gives CDR1 SNHLY, CDR2 FYNNEI. V lost 6 bases, J lost 2 bases, and 1 base stayed unmatched. This CDR3 comprises 13 residues. CDR3 nucleotides: TGTGCCAGCAGGGGGACAGGCAATCAGCCCCAGCATTTT. This codes for CASRGTGNQPQHF.

In its sample, this clone was seen many times. The chain joins TRBV6-5 to TRBJ2-3; no clear D. Per germline, CDR1 MNHEY and CDR2 SVGAGI. The CDR3 sequence is 14 residues long. Trimming shortened V by 2 bases and J by 2 bases, and 8 bases separated the two germline ends. CDR3 loop: CASSYDGYTDTQYF. CDR3 DNA: TGTGCCAGCAGTTACGACGGGTACACAGATACGCAGTATTTT.

V is TRBV7-2 and J is TRBJ1-4, with 10 positions matching TRBD1. The CDR3 length is 15 residues. Germline V gives CDR1 SGHTA, CDR2 FQGNSA. Trimming at V came to 4 bases and at J to 5 bases, leaving 4 bases not matched to a gene. The CDR3 DNA reads as TGTGCCAGCAGCTCAGACAGGGGGCAAAATGAAAAACTGTTTTTT. Its protein product is CASSSDRGQNEKLFF.